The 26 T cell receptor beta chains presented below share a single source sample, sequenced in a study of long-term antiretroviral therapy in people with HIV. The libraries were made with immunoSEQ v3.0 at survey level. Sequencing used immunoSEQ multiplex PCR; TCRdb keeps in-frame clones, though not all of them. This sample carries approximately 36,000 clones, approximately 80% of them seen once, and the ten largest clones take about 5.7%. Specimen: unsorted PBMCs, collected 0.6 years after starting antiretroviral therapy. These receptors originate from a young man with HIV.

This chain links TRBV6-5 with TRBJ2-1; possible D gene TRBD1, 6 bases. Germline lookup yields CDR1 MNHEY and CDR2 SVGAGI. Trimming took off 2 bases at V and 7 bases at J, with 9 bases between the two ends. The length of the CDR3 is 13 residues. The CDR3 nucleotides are TGTGCCAGCAGTTACACAGACAGGAATGAGCAGTTCTTC. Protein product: CASSYTDRNEQFF.

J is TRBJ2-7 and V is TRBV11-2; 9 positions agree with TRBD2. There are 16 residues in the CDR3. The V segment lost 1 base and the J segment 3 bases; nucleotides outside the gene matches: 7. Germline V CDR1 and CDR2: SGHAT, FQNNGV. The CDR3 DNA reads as TGTGCCAGCAGCTTAGGAGTAGCGGGAGCCTACTACGAGCAGTACTTC. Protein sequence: CASSLGVAGAYYEQYF.

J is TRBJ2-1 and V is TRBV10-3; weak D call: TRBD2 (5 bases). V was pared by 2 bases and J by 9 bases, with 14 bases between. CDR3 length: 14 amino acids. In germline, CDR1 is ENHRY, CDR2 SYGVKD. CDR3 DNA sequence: TGTGCCATCAGTGAGGCGGGCCCTCGCAGTGAGCAGTTCTTC. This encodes CAISEAGPRSEQFF.

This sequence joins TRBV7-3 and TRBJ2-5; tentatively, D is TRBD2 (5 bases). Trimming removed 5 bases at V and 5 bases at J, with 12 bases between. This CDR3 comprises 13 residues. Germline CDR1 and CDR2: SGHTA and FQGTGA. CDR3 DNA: TGTGCCAGCAGCGCCCCGGGATCGGAGACCCAGTACTTC. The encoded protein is CASSAPGSETQYF. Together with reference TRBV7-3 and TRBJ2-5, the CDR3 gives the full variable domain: GAGVSQTPSNKVTEKGKYVELRCDPISGHTALYWYRQSLGQGPEFLIYFQGTGAADDSGLPNDRFFAVRPEGSVSTLKIQRTERGDSAVYLCASSAPGSETQYFGPGTRLLVL.

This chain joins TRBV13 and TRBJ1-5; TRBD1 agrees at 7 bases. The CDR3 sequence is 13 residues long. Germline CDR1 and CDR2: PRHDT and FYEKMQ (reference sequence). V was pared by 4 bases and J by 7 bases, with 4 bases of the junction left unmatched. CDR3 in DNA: TGTGCCAGCAGCTACCGGGACAGCCAGCCCCAGCATTTT. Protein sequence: CASSYRDSQPQHF.

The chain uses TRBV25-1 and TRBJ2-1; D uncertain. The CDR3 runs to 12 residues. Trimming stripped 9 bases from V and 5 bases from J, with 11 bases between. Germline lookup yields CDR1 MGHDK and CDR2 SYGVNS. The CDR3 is CASSQWNNEQFF. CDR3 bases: TGTGCCAGTTCACAGTGGAACAATGAGCAGTTCTTC.

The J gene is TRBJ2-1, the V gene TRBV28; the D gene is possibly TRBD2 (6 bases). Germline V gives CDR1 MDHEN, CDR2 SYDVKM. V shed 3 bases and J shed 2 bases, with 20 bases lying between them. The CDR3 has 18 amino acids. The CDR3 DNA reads TGTGCCAGCAGTTTCCAAGTCGAGAAGGCTAGCGCCTACAATGAGCAGTTCTTC. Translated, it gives CASSFQVEKASAYNEQFF.

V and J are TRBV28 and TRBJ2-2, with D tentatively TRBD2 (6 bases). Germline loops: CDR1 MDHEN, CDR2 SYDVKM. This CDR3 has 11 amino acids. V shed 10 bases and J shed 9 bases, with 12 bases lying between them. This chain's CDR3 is CATAGPRELFF. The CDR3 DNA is TGTGCCACCGCGGGGCCACGGGAGCTGTTTTTT.

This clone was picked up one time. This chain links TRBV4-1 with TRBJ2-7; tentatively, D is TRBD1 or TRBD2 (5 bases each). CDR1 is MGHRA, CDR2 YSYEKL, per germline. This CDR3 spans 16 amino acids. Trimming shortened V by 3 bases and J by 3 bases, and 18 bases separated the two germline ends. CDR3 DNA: TGCGCCAGCAGCCAGGATCCGGGACCCAGAGACTACGAGCAGTACTTC. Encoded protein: CASSQDPGPRDYEQYF.

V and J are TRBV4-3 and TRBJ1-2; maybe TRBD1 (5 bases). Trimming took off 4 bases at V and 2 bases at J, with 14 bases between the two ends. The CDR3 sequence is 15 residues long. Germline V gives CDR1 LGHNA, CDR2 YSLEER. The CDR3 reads CASSPRGSPNYGYTF. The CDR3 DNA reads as TGCGCCAGCAGCCCTAGGGGTTCACCCAACTATGGCTACACCTTC.

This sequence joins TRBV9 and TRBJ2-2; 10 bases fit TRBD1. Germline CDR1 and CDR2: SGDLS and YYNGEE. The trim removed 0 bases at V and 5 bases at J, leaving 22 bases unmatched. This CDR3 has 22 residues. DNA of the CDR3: TGTGCCAGCAGCGTAGGGGTTATGGGCTCGTTCCGGGACAGGGGAACGACCGGGGAGCTGTTTTTT. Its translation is CASSVGVMGSFRDRGTTGELFF.

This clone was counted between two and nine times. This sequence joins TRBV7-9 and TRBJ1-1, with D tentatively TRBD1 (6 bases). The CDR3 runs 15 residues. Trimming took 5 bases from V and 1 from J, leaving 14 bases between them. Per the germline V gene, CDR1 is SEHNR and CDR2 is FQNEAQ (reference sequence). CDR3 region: CASSPISTGNTEAFF. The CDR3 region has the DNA TGTGCCAGCAGCCCAATATCGACAGGGAACACTGAAGCTTTCTTT.

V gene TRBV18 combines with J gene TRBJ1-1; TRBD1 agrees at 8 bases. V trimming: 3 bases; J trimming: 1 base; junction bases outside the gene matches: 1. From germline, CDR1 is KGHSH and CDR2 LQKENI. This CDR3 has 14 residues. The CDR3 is CASSPTGENTEAFF. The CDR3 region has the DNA TGTGCCAGCTCACCGACAGGGGAGAACACTGAAGCTTTCTTT. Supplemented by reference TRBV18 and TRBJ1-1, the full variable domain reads NAGVMQNPRHLVRRRGQEARLRCSPMKGHSHVYWYRQLPEEGLKFMVYLQKENIIDESGMPKERFSAEFPKEGPSILRIQQVVRGDSAAYFCASSPTGENTEAFFGQGTRLTVV.

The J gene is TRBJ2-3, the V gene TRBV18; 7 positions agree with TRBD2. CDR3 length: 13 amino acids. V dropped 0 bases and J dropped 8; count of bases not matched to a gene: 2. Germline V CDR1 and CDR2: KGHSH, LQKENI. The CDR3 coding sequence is TGTGCCAGCTCACCACCGGGGGGGAGTACGCAGTATTTT. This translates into CASSPPGGSTQYF.

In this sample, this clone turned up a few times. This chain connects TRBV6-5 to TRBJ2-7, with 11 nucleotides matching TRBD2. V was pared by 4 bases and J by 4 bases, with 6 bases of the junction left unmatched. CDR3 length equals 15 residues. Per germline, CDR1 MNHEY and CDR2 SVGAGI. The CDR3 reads CASSSLAGGTYEQYF. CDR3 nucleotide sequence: TGTGCCAGCAGTTCTCTAGCGGGAGGCACGTACGAGCAGTACTTC.

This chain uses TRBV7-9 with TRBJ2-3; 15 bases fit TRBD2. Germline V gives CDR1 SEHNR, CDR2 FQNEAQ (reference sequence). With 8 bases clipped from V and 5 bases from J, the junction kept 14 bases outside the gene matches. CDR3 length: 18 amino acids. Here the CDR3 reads CASLRYPGLAGGLDTQYF. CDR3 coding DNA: TGTGCCAGCTTGCGATATCCGGGACTAGCGGGAGGTTTAGATACGCAGTATTTT.

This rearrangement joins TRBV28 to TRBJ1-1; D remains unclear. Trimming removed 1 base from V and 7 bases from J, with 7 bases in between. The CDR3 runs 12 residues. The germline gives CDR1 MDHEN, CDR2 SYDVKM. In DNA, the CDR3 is TGTGCCAGCAGTTTATATACCCATGAAGCTTTCTTT. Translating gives CASSLYTHEAFF.

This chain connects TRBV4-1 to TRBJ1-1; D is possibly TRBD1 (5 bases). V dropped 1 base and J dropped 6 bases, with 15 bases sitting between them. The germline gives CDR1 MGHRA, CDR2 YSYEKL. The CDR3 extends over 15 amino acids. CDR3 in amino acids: CASSQAHGGIPEAFF. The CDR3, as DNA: TGCGCCAGCAGCCAAGCTCACGGGGGTATTCCTGAAGCTTTCTTT.

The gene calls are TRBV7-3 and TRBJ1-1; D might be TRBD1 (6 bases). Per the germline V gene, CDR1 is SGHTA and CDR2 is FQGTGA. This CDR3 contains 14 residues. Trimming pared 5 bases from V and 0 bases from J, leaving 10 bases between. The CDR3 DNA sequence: TGTGCCAGCAGCCCACAGGGATTGAACACTGAAGCTTTCTTT. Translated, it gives CASSPQGLNTEAFF.

The CDR3 DNA reads TGTGCCAGCAGCCCCGGGACAATATCCTACAATGAGCAGTTCTTC. Its protein is CASSPGTISYNEQFF. The chain employs TRBV5-4 and TRBJ2-1; D might be TRBD1 (6 bases). Germline loops: CDR1 SGHNT, CDR2 YYREEE (reference sequence). This CDR3 has 15 residues. Trimming cost V 4 bases and J 1 base, with 12 bases left between them.

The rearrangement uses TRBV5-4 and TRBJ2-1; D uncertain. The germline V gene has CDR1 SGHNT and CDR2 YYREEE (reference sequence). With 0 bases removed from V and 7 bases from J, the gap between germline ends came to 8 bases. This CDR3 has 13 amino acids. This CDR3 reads CASSLGLNNEQFF. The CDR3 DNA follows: TGTGCCAGCAGCTTGGGCCTAAATAATGAGCAGTTCTTC.

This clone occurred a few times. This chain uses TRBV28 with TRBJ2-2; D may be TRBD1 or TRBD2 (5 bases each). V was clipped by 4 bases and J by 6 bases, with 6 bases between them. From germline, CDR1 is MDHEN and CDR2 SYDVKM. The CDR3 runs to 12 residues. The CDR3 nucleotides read TGTGCCAGCAGTTGGGACGCCGGGGAGCTGTTTTTT. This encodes CASSWDAGELFF.

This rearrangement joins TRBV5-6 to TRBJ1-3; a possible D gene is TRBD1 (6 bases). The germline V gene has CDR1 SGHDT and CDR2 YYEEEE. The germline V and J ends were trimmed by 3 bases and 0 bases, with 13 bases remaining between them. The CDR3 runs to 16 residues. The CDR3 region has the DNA TGTGCCAGCAGCTGGGGACAAACTGGCTCTGGAAACACCATATATTTT. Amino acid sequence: CASSWGQTGSGNTIYF.

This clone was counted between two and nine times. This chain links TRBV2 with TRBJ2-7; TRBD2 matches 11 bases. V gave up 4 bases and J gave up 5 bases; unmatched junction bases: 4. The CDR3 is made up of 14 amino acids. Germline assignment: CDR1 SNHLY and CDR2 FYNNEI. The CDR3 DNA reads TGTGCCAGCAGTGCACTAGCGGGAGCTAACGAGCAGTACTTC. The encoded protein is CASSALAGANEQYF.

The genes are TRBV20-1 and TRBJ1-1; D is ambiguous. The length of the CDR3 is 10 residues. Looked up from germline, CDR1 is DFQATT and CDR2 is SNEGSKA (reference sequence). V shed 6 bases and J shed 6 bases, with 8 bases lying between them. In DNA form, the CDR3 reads TGCAGTGCGCCCACAGCTGAAGCTTTCTTT. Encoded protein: CSAPTAEAFF.

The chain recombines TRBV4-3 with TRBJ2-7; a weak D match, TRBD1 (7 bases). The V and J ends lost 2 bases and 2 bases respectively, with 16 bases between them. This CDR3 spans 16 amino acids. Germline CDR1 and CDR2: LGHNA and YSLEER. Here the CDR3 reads CASSQFRDSGPYEQYF. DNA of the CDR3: TGCGCCAGCAGCCAATTTCGGGACAGCGGGCCCTACGAGCAGTACTTC.